This T cell receptor (beta chain) was obtained from a study of blood T cell repertoires in COVID-19. In the study overall: Collection of acute and convalescent COVID-19 samples took place in the United States, Italy and Spain.

Participants were placed into cohorts based on the clinical history they reported. The CDR3 consists of 18 residues. From germline, CDR1 is KGHSH and CDR2 LQKENI. V trimming: 6 bases; J trimming: 5 bases; junction bases outside the gene matches: 18. Generated by immunoSEQ multiplex PCR, the TCRdb table keeps only in-frame clones and is missing some. In the table there are around 250,000 clones, 80% to 90% of which are singletons. Sequencing was carried out using PBMCs or T cells enriched from blood (not recorded which). The sequence was obtained from a woman in her 50s who had recovered from COVID-19. The rearrangement joins TRBV18 to TRBJ1-4; TRBD1 matches at 7 bases. CDR3 sequence (DNA): TGTGCCAGCTCCCCTAAAGGGGTAACCGGGACAGCGAATGAAAAACTGTTTTTT. Residues: CASSPKGVTGTANEKLFF. Complete variable domain (other parts from reference TRBV18 and TRBJ1-4): NAGVMQNPRHLVRRRGQEARLRCSPMKGHSHVYWYRQLPEEGLKFMVYLQKENIIDESGMPKERFSAEFPKEGPSILRIQQVVRGDSAAYFCASSPKGVTGTANEKLFFGSGTQLSVL.